Only a few counts were recorded for the clone carrying this T cell receptor (beta chain). The same CDR3 is also encoded by other DNA sequences in this sample. Germline V CDR1 and CDR2: LGHNA, YNFKEQ. The CDR3 totals 15 residues. Between the trimmed V and J ends, which lost 0 bases and 0 bases, there was a span of 8 bases. Here immunoSEQ multiplex PCR was the method, and the copy in TCRdb shows in-frame clones only, minus some. The sample carries fewer than 110,000 clones, roughly 89% recorded once. These data belong to a study of control samples from healthy donors and cancer patients. Material for sequencing was PBMCs. The clonotype originates from a man aged 55 to 70 with lung cancer. The chain joins TRBV4-2 to TRBJ1-1; D call uncertain. The CDR3 protein is CASSQEWQVNTEAFF. The CDR3 nucleotides are TGTGCCAGCAGCCAAGAATGGCAGGTGAACACTGAAGCTTTCTTT.